Detailed here is one TCR beta chain. This sample is drawn from a study of OX40 agonist ivuxolimab in advanced cancers. The CDR3 runs to 15 residues. Trimming left V 7 bases short and J 2 bases short, with 12 bases between. The germline V gene encodes CDR1 LNHNV and CDR2 YYDKDF (reference sequence). Profiled with immunoSEQ multiplex PCR; TCRdb holds only in-frame clones, not every one. The table lists about 74,000 clones, 84% of them singletons, with over 2% in the top ten. The sample consisted of CD4+ or CD8+ T cells sorted from blood, taken in a trial of the OX40 agonist ivuxolimab. This clonotype was sampled from an adult with an advanced solid tumor such as melanoma, head and neck, liver or kidney cancer. The V call is TRBV15, the J call TRBJ1-6; no reliable D call. CDR3 amino acids: CATTRGSPYNSPLHF. The CDR3 DNA follows: TGTGCCACCACCCGAGGCAGCCCCTATAATTCACCCCTCCACTTT.